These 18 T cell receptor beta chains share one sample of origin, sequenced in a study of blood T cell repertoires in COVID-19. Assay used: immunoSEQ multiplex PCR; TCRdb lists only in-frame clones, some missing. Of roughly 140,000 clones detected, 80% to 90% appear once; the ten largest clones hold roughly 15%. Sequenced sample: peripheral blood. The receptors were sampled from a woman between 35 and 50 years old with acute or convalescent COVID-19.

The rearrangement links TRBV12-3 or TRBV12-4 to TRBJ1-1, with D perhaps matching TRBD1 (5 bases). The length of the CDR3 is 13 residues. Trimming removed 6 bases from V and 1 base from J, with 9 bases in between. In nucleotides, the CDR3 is TGTGCCAGCAGATGGGGCGCGAACACTGAAGCTTTCTTT. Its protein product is CASRWGANTEAFF.

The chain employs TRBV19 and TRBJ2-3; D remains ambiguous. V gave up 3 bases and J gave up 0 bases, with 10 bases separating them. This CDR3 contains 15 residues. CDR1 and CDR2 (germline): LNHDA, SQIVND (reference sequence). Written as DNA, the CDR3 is TGTGCCAGTAGTATTGCCCCAGGAAGCACAGATACGCAGTATTTT. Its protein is CASSIAPGSTDTQYF. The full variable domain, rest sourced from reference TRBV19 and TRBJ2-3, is DGGITQSPKYLFRKEGQNVTLSCEQNLNHDAMYWYRQDPGQGLRLIYYSQIVNDFQKGDIAEGYSVSREKKESFPLTVTSAQKNPTAFYLCASSIAPGSTDTQYFGPGTRLTVL.

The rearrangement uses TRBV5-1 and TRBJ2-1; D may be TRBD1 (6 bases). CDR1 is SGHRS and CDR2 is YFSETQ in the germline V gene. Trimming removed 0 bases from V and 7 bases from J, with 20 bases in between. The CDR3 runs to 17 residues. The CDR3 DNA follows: TGCGCCAGCAGCTTGGCACCACAGGGCAGCGGCGGAAATGAGCAGTTCTTC. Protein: CASSLAPQGSGGNEQFF.

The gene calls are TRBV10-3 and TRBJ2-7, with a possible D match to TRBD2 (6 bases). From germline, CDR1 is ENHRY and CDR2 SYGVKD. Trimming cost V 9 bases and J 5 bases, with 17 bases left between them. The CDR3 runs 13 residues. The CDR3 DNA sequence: TGTGCCATTGGGATGGGACTTCATGACGAGCAGTACTTC. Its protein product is CAIGMGLHDEQYF.

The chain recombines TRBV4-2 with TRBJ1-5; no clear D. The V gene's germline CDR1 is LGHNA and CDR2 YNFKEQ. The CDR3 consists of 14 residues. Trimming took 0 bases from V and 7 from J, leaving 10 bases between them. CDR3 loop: CASSQDSGGQPQHF. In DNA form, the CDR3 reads TGTGCCAGCAGCCAAGATTCGGGAGGGCAGCCCCAGCATTTT.

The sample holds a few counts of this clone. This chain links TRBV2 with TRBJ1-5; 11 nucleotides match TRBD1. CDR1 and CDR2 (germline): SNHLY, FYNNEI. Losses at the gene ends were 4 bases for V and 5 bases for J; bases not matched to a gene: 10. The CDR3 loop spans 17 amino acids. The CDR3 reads CASSATRTGGKDQPQHF. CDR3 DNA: TGTGCCAGCAGTGCCACTAGGACAGGGGGCAAAGATCAGCCCCAGCATTTT.

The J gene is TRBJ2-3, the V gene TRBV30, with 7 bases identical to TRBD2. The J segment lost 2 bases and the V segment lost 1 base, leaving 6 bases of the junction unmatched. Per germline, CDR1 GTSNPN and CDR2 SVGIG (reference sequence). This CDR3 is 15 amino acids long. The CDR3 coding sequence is TGTGCCTGGAGTGCTCTAGCGGCGCCCACAGATACGCAGTATTTT. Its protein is CAWSALAAPTDTQYF.

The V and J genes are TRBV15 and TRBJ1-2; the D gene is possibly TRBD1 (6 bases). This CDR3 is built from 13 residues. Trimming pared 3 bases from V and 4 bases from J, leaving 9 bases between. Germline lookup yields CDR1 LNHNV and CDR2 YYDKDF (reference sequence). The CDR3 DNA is TGTGCCACCAGCAGGGACAGTGTCTATGGCTACACCTTC. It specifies CATSRDSVYGYTF.

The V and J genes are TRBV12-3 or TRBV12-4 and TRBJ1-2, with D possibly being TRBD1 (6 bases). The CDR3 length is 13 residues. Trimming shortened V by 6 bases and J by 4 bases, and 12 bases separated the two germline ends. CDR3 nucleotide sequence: TGTGCCAGCAGGTCGACAGGATCCTATGGCTACACCTTC. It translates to CASRSTGSYGYTF.

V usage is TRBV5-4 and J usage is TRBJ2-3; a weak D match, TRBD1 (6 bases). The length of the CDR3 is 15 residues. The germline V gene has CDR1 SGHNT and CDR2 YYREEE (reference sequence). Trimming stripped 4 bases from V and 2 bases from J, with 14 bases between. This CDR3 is CASSQKQGNTDTQYF. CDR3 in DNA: TGTGCCAGCAGCCAGAAACAGGGAAACACAGATACGCAGTATTTT.

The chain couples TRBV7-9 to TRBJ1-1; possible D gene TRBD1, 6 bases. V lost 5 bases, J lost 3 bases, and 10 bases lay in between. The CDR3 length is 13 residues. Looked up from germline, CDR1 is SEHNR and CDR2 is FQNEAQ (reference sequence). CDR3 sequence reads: CASSPKGDTEAFF. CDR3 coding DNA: TGTGCCAGCAGCCCTAAGGGGGACACTGAAGCTTTCTTT. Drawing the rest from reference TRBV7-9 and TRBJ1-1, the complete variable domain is DTGVSQNPRHKITKRGQNVTFRCDPISEHNRLYWYRQTLGQGPEFLTYFQNEAQLEKSRLLSDRFSAERPKGSFSTLEIQRTEQGDSAMYLCASSPKGDTEAFFGQGTRLTVV.

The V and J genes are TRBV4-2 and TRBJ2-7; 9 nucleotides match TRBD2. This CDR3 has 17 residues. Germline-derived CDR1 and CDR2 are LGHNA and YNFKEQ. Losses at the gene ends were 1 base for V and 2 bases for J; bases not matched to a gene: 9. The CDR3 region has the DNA TGTGCCAGCAGCCAAGCCCTTAGCGGGAGTTCAACCTACGAGCAGTACTTC. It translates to CASSQALSGSSTYEQYF.

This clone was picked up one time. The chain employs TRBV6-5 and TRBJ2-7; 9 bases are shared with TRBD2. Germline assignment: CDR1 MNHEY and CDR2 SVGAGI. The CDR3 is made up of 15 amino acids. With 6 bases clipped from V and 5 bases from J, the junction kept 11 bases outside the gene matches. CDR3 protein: CASSLRVAGVDEQYF. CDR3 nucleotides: TGTGCCAGCAGCCTCAGGGTAGCGGGAGTGGACGAGCAGTACTTC.

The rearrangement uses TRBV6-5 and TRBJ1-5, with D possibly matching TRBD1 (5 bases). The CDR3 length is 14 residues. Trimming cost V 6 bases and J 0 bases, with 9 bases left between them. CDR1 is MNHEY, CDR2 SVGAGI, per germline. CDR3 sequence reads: CASSLTVSNQPQHF. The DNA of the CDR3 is TGTGCCAGCAGCCTGACAGTTAGCAATCAGCCCCAGCATTTT.

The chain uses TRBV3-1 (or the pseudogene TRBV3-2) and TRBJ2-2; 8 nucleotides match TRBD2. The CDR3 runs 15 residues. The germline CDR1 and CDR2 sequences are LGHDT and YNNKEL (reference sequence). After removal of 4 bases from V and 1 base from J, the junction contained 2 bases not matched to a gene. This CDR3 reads CASSRTSMNTGELFF. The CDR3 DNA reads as TGTGCCAGCAGCCGGACTAGCATGAACACCGGGGAGCTGTTTTTT.

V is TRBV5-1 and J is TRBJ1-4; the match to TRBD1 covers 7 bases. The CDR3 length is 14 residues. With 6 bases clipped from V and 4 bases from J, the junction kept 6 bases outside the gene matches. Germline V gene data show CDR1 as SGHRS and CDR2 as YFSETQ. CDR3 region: CASKTGSLNEKLFF. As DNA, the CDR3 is TGCGCCAGCAAGACAGGGAGCCTTAATGAAAAACTGTTTTTT.

This chain's CDR3 is CASSWSRETEAFF. The DNA for the CDR3 is TGTGCCAGTAGTTGGAGCCGGGAAACTGAAGCTTTCTTT. The chain links TRBV19 to TRBJ1-1; D call uncertain. Germline V CDR1 and CDR2: LNHDA, SQIVND (reference sequence). The V end was cut by 5 bases, the J end by 5 bases, with 12 bases between. The CDR3 totals 13 residues.

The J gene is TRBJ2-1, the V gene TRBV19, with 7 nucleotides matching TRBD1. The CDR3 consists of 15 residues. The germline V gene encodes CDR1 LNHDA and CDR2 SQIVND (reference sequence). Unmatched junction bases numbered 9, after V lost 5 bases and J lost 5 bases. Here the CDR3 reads CASSPRTGPHNEQFF. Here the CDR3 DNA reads TGTGCCAGTAGTCCCCGGACAGGTCCCCACAATGAGCAGTTCTTC.